This TCR beta chain was profiled in a study of blood T cell repertoires in COVID-19. Turning to the study itself: Researchers got acute and convalescent COVID-19 samples from the United States, Italy and Spain.

This CDR3 is 17 amino acids long. CDR1 is GTSNPN, CDR2 SVGIG, per germline (reference sequence). The V gene lost 4 bases and the J gene lost 0 bases, with 19 bases spanning the gap. As processed by the authors: Cell counts per sample came from amplifying reference gene primers. The repertoire was sequenced with immunoSEQ multiplex PCR; TCRdb's copy has only in-frame clones and lacks some. That table furnishes V, J and clone size, whereas the DNA furnished D and trimming. The sample carries approximately 490,000 clones, around 90% recorded once. Cohort placement rested on clinical history that participants reported themselves. Symptom resolution, clearance, or two negative PCRs marked donors in Cohort 3 as recovered.

This sequence was found in a young woman who had recovered from COVID-19. V and J are TRBV30 and TRBJ1-3; D is perhaps TRBD1 (6 bases). What was sequenced was PBMCs or T cells enriched from blood (not recorded which). CDR3: CAWIFTTGQGSGNTIYF. DNA for the CDR3: TGTGCCTGGATCTTTACGACGGGACAAGGCTCTGGAAACACCATATATTTT.